Detailed here is one T cell receptor (beta chain). The CDR3 spans 16 residues. The assay was immunoSEQ multiplex PCR, and TCRdb's table has in-frame clones only and misses some. The sample includes fewer than 500,000 clones, roughly nine tenths seen only once; the top ten take more than 0.95%. This entry belongs to a study of blood T cell repertoires in COVID-19. Sequenced input: PBMCs or T cells enriched from blood (not recorded which). This clonotype originated in a man between 25 and 39 years old who had recovered from COVID-19. The V call is TRBV21-1, the J call TRBJ2-7; the D call TRBD2 from the table was never checked on the DNA. TRBV21-1 constitutes a pseudogene. CDR3 residues: CASSIASGPGSQEQYF. Written as DNA, the CDR3 is TGTGCCAGCAGCATAGCTTCGGGCCCGGGAAGCCAAGAGCAGTACTTC.